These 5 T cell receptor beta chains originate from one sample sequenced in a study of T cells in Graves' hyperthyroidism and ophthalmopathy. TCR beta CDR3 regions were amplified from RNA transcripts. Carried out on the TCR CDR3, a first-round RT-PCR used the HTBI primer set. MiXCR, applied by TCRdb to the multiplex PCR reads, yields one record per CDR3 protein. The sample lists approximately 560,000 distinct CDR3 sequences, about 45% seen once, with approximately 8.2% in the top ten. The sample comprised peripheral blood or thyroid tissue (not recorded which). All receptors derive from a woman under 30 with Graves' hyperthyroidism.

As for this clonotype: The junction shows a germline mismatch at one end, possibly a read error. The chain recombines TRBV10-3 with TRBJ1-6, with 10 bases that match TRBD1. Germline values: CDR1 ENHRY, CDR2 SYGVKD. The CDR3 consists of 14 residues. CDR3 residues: CASSDGQGVSPLHF. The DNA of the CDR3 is TGTGCCAGCAGTGACGGACAGGGGGTTTCACCCCTCCACTTT.

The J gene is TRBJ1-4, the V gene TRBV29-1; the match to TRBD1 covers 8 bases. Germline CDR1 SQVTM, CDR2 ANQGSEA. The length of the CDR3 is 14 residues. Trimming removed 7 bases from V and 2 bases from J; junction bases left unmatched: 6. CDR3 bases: TGCAGCGCCGATGGACAGGGCACTAATGAAAAACTGTTTTTT. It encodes CSADGQGTNEKLFF.

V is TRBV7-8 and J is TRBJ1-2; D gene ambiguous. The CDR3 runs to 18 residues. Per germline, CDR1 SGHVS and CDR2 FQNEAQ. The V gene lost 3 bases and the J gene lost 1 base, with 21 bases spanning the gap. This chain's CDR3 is CASSFYPIGTSSNYGYTF. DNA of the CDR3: TGTGCCAGCAGCTTTTATCCGATCGGAACATCGAGTAACTATGGCTACACCTTC.

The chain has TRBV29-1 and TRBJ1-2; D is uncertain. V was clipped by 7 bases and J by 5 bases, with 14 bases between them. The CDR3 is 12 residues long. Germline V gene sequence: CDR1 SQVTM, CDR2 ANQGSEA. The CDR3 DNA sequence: TGCAGCGCAGCCGGCCAGACTTATGGCTACACCTTC. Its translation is CSAAGQTYGYTF.

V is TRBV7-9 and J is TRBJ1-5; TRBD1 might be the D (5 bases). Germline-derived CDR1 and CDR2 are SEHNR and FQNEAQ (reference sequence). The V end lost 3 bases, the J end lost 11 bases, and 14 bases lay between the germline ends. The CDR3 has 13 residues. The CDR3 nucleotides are TGTGCCAGCAGCTTGGCGGGGCGCGAGACCCAGCATTTT. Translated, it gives CASSLAGRETQHF.